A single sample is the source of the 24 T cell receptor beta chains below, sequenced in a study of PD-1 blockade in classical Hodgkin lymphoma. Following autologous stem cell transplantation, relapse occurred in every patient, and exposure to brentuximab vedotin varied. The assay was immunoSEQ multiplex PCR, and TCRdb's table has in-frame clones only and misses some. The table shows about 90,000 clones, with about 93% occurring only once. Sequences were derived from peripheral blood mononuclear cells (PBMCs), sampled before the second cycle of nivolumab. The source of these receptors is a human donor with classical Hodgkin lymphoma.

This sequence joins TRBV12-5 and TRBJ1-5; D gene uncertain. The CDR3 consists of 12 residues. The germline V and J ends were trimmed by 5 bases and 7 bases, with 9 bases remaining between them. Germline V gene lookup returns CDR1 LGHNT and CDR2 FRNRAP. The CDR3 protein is CASGAAQQPQHF. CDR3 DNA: TGTGCTAGTGGTGCAGCTCAACAGCCCCAGCATTTT.

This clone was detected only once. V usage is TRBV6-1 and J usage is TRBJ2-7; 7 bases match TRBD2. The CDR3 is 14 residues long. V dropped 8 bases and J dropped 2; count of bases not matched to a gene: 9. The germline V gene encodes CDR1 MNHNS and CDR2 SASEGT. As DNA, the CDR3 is TGTGCCAGCGGAAGGGCTAGCGGCACCTACGAGCAGTACTTC. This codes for CASGRASGTYEQYF.

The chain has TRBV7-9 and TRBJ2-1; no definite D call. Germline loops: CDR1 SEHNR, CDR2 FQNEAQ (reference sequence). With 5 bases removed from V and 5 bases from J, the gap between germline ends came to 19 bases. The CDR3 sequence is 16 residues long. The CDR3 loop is CASSPYSKNRDNEQFF. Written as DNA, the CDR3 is TGTGCCAGCAGCCCATACTCTAAAAACCGGGACAATGAGCAGTTCTTC.

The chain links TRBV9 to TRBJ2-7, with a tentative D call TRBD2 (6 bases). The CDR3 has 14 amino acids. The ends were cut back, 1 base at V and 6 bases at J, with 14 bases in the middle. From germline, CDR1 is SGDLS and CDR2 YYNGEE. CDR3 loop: CASSVLAPSGEQYF. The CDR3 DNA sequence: TGTGCCAGCAGCGTACTAGCGCCCTCCGGCGAGCAGTACTTC. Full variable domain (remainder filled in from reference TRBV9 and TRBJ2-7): DSGVTQTPKHLITATGQRVTLRCSPRSGDLSVYWYQQSLDQGLQFLIQYYNGEERAKGNILERFSAQQFPDLHSELNLSSLELGDSALYFCASSVLAPSGEQYFGPGTRLTVT.

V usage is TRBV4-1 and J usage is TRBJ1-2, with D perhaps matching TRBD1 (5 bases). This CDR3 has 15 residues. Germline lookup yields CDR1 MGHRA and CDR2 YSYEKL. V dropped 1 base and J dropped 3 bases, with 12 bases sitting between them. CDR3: CASSQVREGYYGYTF. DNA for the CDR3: TGCGCCAGCAGCCAAGTCCGGGAGGGGTACTATGGCTACACCTTC.

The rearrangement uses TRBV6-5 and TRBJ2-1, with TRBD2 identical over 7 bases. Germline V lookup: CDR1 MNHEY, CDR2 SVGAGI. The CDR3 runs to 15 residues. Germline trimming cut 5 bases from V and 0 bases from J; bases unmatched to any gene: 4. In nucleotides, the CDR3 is TGTGCCAGCAGTCGGAGCGGGGACTCCTACAATGAGCAGTTCTTC. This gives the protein CASSRSGDSYNEQFF.

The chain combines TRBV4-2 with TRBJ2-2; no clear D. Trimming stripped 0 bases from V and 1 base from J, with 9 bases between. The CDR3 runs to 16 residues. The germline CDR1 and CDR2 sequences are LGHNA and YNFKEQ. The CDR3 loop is CASSQEPDQNTGELFF. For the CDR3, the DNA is TGTGCCAGCAGCCAAGAACCGGACCAGAACACCGGGGAGCTGTTTTTT.

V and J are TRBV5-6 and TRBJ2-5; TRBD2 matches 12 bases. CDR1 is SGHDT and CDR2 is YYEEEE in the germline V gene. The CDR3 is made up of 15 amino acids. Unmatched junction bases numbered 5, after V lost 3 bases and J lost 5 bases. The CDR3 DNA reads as TGTGCCAGCAGCTATGATCTAGCGGGAGGGGAGACCCAGTACTTC. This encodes CASSYDLAGGETQYF. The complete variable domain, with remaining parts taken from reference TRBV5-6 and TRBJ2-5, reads DAGVTQSPTHLIKTRGQQVTLRCSPKSGHDTVSWYQQALGQGPQFIFQYYEEEERQRGNFPDRFSGHQFPNYSSELNVNALLLGDSALYLCASSYDLAGGETQYFGPGTRLLVL.

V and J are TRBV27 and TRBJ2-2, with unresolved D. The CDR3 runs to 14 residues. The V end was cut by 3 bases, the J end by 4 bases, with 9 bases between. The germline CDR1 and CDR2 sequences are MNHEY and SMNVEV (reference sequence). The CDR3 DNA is TGTGCCAGCAGTTTTATGGCAAGCACCGGGGAGCTGTTTTTT. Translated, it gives CASSFMASTGELFF.

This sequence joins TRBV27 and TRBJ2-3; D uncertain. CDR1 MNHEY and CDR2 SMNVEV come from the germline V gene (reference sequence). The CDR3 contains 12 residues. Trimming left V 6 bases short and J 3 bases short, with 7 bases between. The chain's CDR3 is CASSQNTDTQYF. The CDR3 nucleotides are TGTGCCAGCAGCCAGAATACAGATACGCAGTATTTT.

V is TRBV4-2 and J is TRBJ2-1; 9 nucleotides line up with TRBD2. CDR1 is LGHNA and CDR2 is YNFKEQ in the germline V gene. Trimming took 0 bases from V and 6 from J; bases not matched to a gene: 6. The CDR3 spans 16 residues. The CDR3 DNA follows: TGTGCCAGCAGCCAAGATTTGCTAGCGGGACGCAATGAGCAGTTCTTC. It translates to CASSQDLLAGRNEQFF.

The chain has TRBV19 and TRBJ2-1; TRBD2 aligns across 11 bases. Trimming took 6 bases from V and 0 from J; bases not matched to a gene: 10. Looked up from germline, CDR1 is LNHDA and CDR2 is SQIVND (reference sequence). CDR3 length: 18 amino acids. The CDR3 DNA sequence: TGTGCCAGTAGAAACCCTATAGCGGGAGGGCCCTCCTACAATGAGCAGTTCTTC. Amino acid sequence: CASRNPIAGGPSYNEQFF. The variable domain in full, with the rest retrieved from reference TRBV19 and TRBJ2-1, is DGGITQSPKYLFRKEGQNVTLSCEQNLNHDAMYWYRQDPGQGLRLIYYSQIVNDFQKGDIAEGYSVSREKKESFPLTVTSAQKNPTAFYLCASRNPIAGGPSYNEQFFGPGTRLTVL.

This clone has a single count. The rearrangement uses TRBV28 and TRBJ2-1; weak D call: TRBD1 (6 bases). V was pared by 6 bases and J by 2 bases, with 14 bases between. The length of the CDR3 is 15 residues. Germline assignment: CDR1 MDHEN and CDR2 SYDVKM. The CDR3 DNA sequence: TGTGCCAGCAGGAGGATGGACAGCCCCTACAATGAGCAGTTCTTC. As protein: CASRRMDSPYNEQFF.

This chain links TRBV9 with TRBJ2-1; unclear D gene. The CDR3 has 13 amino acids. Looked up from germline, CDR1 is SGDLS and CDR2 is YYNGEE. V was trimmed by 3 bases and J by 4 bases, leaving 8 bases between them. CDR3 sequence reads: CASSALGYNEQFF. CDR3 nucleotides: TGTGCCAGCAGCGCTCTCGGATACAATGAGCAGTTCTTC. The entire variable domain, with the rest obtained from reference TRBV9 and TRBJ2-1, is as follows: DSGVTQTPKHLITATGQRVTLRCSPRSGDLSVYWYQQSLDQGLQFLIQYYNGEERAKGNILERFSAQQFPDLHSELNLSSLELGDSALYFCASSALGYNEQFFGPGTRLTVL.

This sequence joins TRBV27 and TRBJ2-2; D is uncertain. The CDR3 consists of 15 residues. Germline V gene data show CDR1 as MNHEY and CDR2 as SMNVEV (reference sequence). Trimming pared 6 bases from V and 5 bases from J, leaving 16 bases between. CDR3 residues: CASSPTPPGTGELFF. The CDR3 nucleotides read TGTGCCAGCAGCCCGACCCCTCCCGGTACCGGGGAGCTGTTTTTT.

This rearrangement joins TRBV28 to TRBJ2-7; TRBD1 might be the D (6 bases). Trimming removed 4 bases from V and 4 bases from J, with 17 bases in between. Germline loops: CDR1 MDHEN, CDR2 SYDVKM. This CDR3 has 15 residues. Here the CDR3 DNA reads TGTGCCAGCAGTTCCCGGACAGCAACCCTTTACGAGCAGTACTTC. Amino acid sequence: CASSSRTATLYEQYF.

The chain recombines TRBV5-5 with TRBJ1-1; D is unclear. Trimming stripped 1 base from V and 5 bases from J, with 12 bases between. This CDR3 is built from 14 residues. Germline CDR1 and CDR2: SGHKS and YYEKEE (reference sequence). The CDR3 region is CASSLRVSGTEAFF. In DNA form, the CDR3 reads TGTGCCAGCAGCTTGAGAGTCTCTGGGACTGAAGCTTTCTTT.

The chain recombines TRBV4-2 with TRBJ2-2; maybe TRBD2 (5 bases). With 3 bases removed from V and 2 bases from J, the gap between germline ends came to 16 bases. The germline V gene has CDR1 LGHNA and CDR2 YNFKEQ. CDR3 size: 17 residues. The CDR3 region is CASSQLGRSGNTGELFF. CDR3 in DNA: TGTGCCAGCAGCCAGCTAGGCCGGTCGGGAAACACCGGGGAGCTGTTTTTT.

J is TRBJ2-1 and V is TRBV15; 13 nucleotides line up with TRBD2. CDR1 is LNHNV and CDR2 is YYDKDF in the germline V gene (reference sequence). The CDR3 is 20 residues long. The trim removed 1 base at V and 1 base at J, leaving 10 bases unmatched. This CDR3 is CATSRGRGLAGRGSYNEQFF. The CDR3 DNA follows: TGTGCCACCAGCAGAGGCAGGGGACTAGCGGGACGGGGGTCCTACAATGAGCAGTTCTTC.

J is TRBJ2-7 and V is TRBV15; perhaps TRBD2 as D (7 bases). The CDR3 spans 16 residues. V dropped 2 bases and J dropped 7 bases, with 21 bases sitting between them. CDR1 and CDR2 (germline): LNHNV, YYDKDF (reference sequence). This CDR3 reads CATSRYLGGRISEQYF. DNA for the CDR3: TGTGCCACCAGCAGATACTTGGGGGGGCGTATATCGGAGCAGTACTTC.

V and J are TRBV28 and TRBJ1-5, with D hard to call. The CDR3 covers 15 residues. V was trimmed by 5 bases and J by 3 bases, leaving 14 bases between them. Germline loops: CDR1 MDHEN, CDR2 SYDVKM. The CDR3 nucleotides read TGTGCCAGCAGTCCCCCCGACGTAGACAATCAGCCCCAGCATTTT. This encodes CASSPPDVDNQPQHF.

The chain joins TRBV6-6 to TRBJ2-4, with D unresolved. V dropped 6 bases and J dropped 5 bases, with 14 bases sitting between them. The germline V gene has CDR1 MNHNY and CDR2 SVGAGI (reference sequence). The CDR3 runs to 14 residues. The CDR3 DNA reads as TGTGCCAGCAGAGACCCGGGTCAGGAAAACATTCAGTACTTC. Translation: CASRDPGQENIQYF.

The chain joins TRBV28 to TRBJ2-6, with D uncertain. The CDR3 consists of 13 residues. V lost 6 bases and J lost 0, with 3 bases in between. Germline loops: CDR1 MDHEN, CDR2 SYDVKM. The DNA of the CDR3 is TGTGCCAGCAGAAGCTCTGGGGCCAACGTCCTGACTTTC. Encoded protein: CASRSSGANVLTF.

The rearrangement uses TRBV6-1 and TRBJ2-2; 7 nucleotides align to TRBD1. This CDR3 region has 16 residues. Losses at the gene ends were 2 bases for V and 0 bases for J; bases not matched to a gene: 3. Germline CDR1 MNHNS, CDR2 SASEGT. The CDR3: CASSEQGVSNTGELFF. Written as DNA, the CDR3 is TGTGCCAGCAGTGAACAGGGGGTTTCGAACACCGGGGAGCTGTTTTTT.